One sample yielded the 31 T cell receptor beta chains listed below, sequenced in a study of T cell responses to AZD1222 COVID-19 vaccine. Measured with immunoSEQ multiplex PCR; TCRdb has only the in-frame clones, and not every one. The table has approximately 100,000 clones, 85% to 90% seen once. Sequencing used peripheral blood, obtained on day 0 of AZD1222 vaccination. These receptors were taken from an adult in good health.

V gene TRBV19 combines with J gene TRBJ2-1; 8 nucleotides align to TRBD1. V was pared by 4 bases and J by 7 bases, with 6 bases of the junction left unmatched. In germline, CDR1 is LNHDA, CDR2 SQIVND (reference sequence). The CDR3 has 14 amino acids. The CDR3 loop is CASSRRQGRNEQFF. Written as DNA, the CDR3 is TGTGCCAGTAGTAGGAGACAGGGGCGGAATGAGCAGTTCTTC.

This chain connects TRBV2 to TRBJ1-1; D gene uncertain. The CDR3 runs 13 residues. Per germline, CDR1 SNHLY and CDR2 FYNNEI. V was pared by 3 bases and J by 0 bases, with 5 bases between. As DNA, the CDR3 is TGTGCCAGCAGTGAGAACGTGAACACTGAAGCTTTCTTT. Amino acid sequence: CASSENVNTEAFF.

The rearrangement uses TRBV5-1 and TRBJ2-5; TRBD1 is a possible D gene (6 bases). CDR3 size: 14 residues. CDR1 is SGHRS and CDR2 is YFSETQ in the germline V gene. The V end was cut by 4 bases, the J end by 2 bases, with 12 bases between. The CDR3 region has the DNA TGCGCCAGCAGCGGTATGAGGGGGCAAGAGACCCAGTACTTC. This codes for CASSGMRGQETQYF. The full variable domain, in which reference TRBV5-1 and TRBJ2-5 provide the parts outside the CDR3, is KAGVTQTPRYLIKTRGQQVTLSCSPISGHRSVSWYQQTPGQGLQFLFEYFSETQRNKGNFPGRFSGRQFSNSRSEMNVSTLELGDSALYLCASSGMRGQETQYFGPGTRLLVL.

The V call is TRBV3-1 (or the pseudogene TRBV3-2), the J call TRBJ2-7; the D gene is possibly TRBD2 (5 bases). Germline loops: CDR1 LGHDT, CDR2 YNNKEL (reference sequence). The CDR3 runs 13 residues. V was shortened by 4 bases and J by 6 bases, with 13 bases between the two germline ends. This CDR3 is CASSRLSGGEQYF. CDR3 nucleotides: TGTGCCAGCAGCCGTCTAAGCGGAGGCGAGCAGTACTTC.

The CDR3 is CATSRTASSYNEQFF. The DNA of the CDR3 is TGTGCCACCTCACGGACTGCCAGCTCCTACAATGAGCAGTTCTTC. The chain couples TRBV3-1 (or the pseudogene TRBV3-2) to TRBJ2-1, with D maybe TRBD2 (5 bases). V lost 10 bases and J lost 0, with 16 bases in between. The CDR3 has 15 residues. Germline CDR1 is LGHDT and CDR2 is YNNKEL (reference sequence).

V usage is TRBV28 and J usage is TRBJ2-3; TRBD2 matches at 10 bases. Germline CDR1 is MDHEN and CDR2 is SYDVKM. Trimming removed 3 bases from V and 6 bases from J; junction bases left unmatched: 6. The CDR3 has 15 amino acids. CDR3 in amino acids: CASSLGAGGVDTQYF. The CDR3 nucleotides read TGTGCCAGCAGTTTGGGAGCGGGGGGGGTTGATACGCAGTATTTT.

V usage is TRBV10-3 and J usage is TRBJ1-1; D unresolved. CDR3 size: 12 residues. V lost 4 bases and J 1 base, leaving 4 bases between the germline ends. Per germline, CDR1 ENHRY and CDR2 SYGVKD. CDR3 sequence (DNA): TGTGCCATCAGTGCCGAGAACACTGAAGCTTTCTTT. Its translation is CAISAENTEAFF.

This chain links TRBV29-1 with TRBJ1-5; 9 positions agree with TRBD1. CDR1 is SQVTM, CDR2 ANQGSEA, per germline. The junction had 10 bases not matched to a gene; V was cut back by 6 bases and J by 7 bases. The CDR3 runs to 14 residues. The CDR3: CSVSEGGQGQPQHF. DNA for the CDR3: TGCAGCGTCTCAGAGGGGGGACAGGGACAGCCCCAGCATTTT.

The chain combines TRBV6-5 with TRBJ1-6; D gene uncertain. Germline V gene data show CDR1 as MNHEY and CDR2 as SVGAGI. This CDR3 has 14 amino acids. V was trimmed by 8 bases and J by 6 bases, leaving 14 bases between them. The CDR3 region is CASRAPPANSPLHF. CDR3 in DNA: TGTGCCAGCCGCGCTCCTCCGGCTAATTCACCCCTCCACTTT.

The chain is built from TRBV28 and TRBJ2-5; D remains ambiguous. This CDR3 spans 11 amino acids. Germline values: CDR1 MDHEN, CDR2 SYDVKM. Deletions cut 3 bases from V and 4 bases from J, with 3 bases between. Written as DNA, the CDR3 is TGTGCCAGCAGTTTCGTAGAGACCCAGTACTTC. Its protein product is CASSFVETQYF. Based on the CDR3 plus reference TRBV28 and TRBJ2-5, the full variable domain is DVKVTQSSRYLVKRTGEKVFLECVQDMDHENMFWYRQDPGLGLRLIYFSYDVKMKEKGDIPEGYSVSREKKERFSLILESASTNQTSMYLCASSFVETQYFGPGTRLLVL.

The V and J genes are TRBV5-1 and TRBJ2-1; D is unclear. Trimming cost V 0 bases and J 7 bases, with 8 bases left between them. Looked up from germline, CDR1 is SGHRS and CDR2 is YFSETQ. The CDR3 runs to 13 residues. CDR3 DNA sequence: TGCGCCAGCAGCTTGGCTTCCCGGAATGAGCAGTTCTTC. This encodes CASSLASRNEQFF.

This chain uses TRBV2 with TRBJ1-1, with 8 positions matching TRBD1. The CDR3 is 15 amino acids. The V segment lost 2 bases and the J segment 0 bases; nucleotides outside the gene matches: 2. Germline values: CDR1 SNHLY, CDR2 FYNNEI. The CDR3 coding sequence is TGTGCCAGCAGTGAAATGGGACAGGTGAACACTGAAGCTTTCTTT. Its translation is CASSEMGQVNTEAFF.

V and J are TRBV27 and TRBJ1-2; D not resolved. The germline V gene has CDR1 MNHEY and CDR2 SMNVEV (reference sequence). V was cut by 10 bases and J by 0 bases, with 6 bases left in between. This CDR3 has 11 amino acids. CDR3 amino acids: CATRTNYGYTF. DNA of the CDR3: TGTGCCACCCGTACTAACTATGGCTACACCTTC.

The V and J genes are TRBV11-2 and TRBJ1-6, with 7 positions matching TRBD1. Trimming took 4 bases from V and 6 from J; bases not matched to a gene: 6. This CDR3 has 15 amino acids. The germline CDR1 and CDR2 sequences are SGHAT and FQNNGV. The CDR3 region has the DNA TGTGCCAGCAGCTCCTCAGGGGACAGTAATTCACCCCTCCACTTT. It translates to CASSSSGDSNSPLHF.

This clone showed up just once. The chain recombines TRBV4-1 with TRBJ1-3; perhaps TRBD1 as D (5 bases). The CDR3 loop spans 18 amino acids. V was clipped by 4 bases and J by 0 bases, with 19 bases between them. Germline values: CDR1 MGHRA, CDR2 YSYEKL. CDR3 in amino acids: CASSLRARGSFSGNTIYF. DNA of the CDR3: TGCGCCAGCAGCCTAAGGGCGCGGGGGAGTTTCTCTGGAAACACCATATATTTT.

The chain employs TRBV24-1 and TRBJ2-1; D could derive from TRBD1 or TRBD2 (5 bases each). Germline V gives CDR1 KGHDR, CDR2 SFDVKD. V was clipped by 3 bases and J by 5 bases, with 19 bases between them. This CDR3 region has 17 residues. The CDR3 region has the DNA TGTGCCACCAGTGATGCCGCGAGGGGAACGGGCCACAATGAGCAGTTCTTC. This encodes CATSDAARGTGHNEQFF.

This clone was counted only a few times. The gene calls are TRBV6-5 and TRBJ1-2; D unresolved. V lost 8 bases and J lost 8, with 18 bases in between. From germline, CDR1 is MNHEY and CDR2 SVGAGI. This CDR3 has 13 residues. This CDR3 reads CASVEREQWGYTF. In DNA form, the CDR3 reads TGTGCCAGCGTAGAGCGGGAGCAATGGGGCTACACCTTC.

V and J are TRBV5-1 and TRBJ1-5, with TRBD1 as a possible D gene (6 bases). V was shortened by 7 bases and J by 0 bases, with 26 bases between the two germline ends. The germline V gene encodes CDR1 SGHRS and CDR2 YFSETQ. CDR3 length: 19 residues. The CDR3 is CASGIPRQAARYSNQPQHF. CDR3 nucleotides: TGCGCCAGCGGAATCCCAAGACAGGCTGCCCGCTATAGCAATCAGCCCCAGCATTTT.

V and J are TRBV15 and TRBJ2-7; D might be TRBD1 or TRBD2, each matching 6 bases. Germline CDR1 reads LNHNV; CDR2 reads YYDKDF (reference sequence). This CDR3 has 17 residues. The V and J ends lost 1 base and 0 bases respectively, with 16 bases between them. The CDR3 DNA is TGTGCCACCAGCAGAGGGGGGGCGGGGACGGTCTCCTACGAGCAGTACTTC. It is translated as CATSRGGAGTVSYEQYF.

This clone has just one count. V usage is TRBV6-6 and J usage is TRBJ2-5; 8 nucleotides line up with TRBD2. Germline V gives CDR1 MNHNY, CDR2 SVGAGI (reference sequence). The CDR3 is 16 residues long. V gave up 5 bases and J gave up 5 bases; unmatched junction bases: 13. CDR3 in amino acids: CASSPGDTSGRETQYF. The CDR3 coding sequence is TGTGCCAGCAGTCCTGGGGATACTAGCGGACGGGAGACCCAGTACTTC.

As to this clone: Its ends do not fully match the called genes, so a read error is possible. The chain employs TRBV7-7 and TRBJ2-1; TRBD2 is a possible D gene (5 bases). The CDR3 contains 15 residues. Germline CDR1 SSHAT, CDR2 FNYEAQ (reference sequence). CDR3 residues: CASSFLRASYNEQFF. The CDR3 DNA sequence: TGTGCTAGCAGCTTCTTGCGGGCCTCCTACAATGAGCAGTTCTTC.

The rearrangement joins TRBV6-5 to TRBJ2-1; maybe TRBD1 (7 bases). The CDR3 runs to 15 residues. The V end was cut by 6 bases, the J end by 10 bases, with 22 bases between. Germline CDR1 reads MNHEY; CDR2 reads SVGAGI. The CDR3 here is CASRPGTRDRTEQFF. In DNA, the CDR3 is TGTGCCAGCAGGCCGGGGACTCGGGACAGAACGGAGCAGTTCTTC.

The V call is TRBV11-3, the J call TRBJ2-1; 11 positions agree with TRBD1. CDR1 and CDR2 (germline): SGHNT, YENEEA. Germline trimming cut 0 bases from V and 7 bases from J; bases unmatched to any gene: 8. This CDR3 comprises 17 residues. The CDR3 loop reads CASSLDRGDRGRNEQFF. CDR3 DNA: TGTGCCAGCAGCTTAGATAGGGGGGACAGGGGGAGAAATGAGCAGTTCTTC.

This clone was found once. This chain uses TRBV9 with TRBJ2-1, with D perhaps assigned TRBD1 or TRBD2 (5 bases each). Germline V lookup: CDR1 SGDLS, CDR2 YYNGEE. Trimming took off 5 bases at V and 8 bases at J, with 14 bases between the two ends. The CDR3 consists of 13 residues. This CDR3 reads CASSPVREHEQFF. CDR3 DNA: TGTGCCAGCAGTCCCGTCAGGGAGCATGAGCAGTTCTTC.

For this clone: The CDR3 end shows no conserved phenylalanine or tryptophan, and so a read error is likely. It is unclear where the CDR3 begins or ends on the DNA, so no DNA is shown, and the CDR3 is as TCRdb lists it. The chain has TRBV10-2 and TRBJ1-1; the DNA was not compared with TRBD1, the D call given in the table. With termini counted, the CDR3 has 13 amino acids. Per germline, CDR1 WSHSY and CDR2 SAAADI. CDR3 amino acids: CASRDEGQGGYNS.

V usage is TRBV7-2 and J usage is TRBJ1-1; no firm D call. This CDR3 has 14 residues. Per germline, CDR1 SGHTA and CDR2 FQGNSA. Between the trimmed V and J ends, which lost 1 base and 10 bases, there was a span of 16 bases. The CDR3 spells CASSLVLVRRGAFF. The CDR3 DNA reads TGTGCCAGCAGCTTAGTCCTTGTCAGACGGGGAGCTTTCTTT.

The V gene is TRBV28, the J gene TRBJ1-5, with D perhaps matching TRBD1 (6 bases). Germline values: CDR1 MDHEN, CDR2 SYDVKM. The CDR3 is 13 amino acids. V was trimmed by 7 bases and J by 7 bases, leaving 14 bases between them. Here the CDR3 reads CASNSQGRQPQHF. The CDR3 DNA sequence: TGTGCCAGCAACTCACAGGGACGCCAGCCCCAGCATTTT. The full variable domain, in which reference TRBV28 and TRBJ1-5 provide the parts outside the CDR3, is DVKVTQSSRYLVKRTGEKVFLECVQDMDHENMFWYRQDPGLGLRLIYFSYDVKMKEKGDIPEGYSVSREKKERFSLILESASTNQTSMYLCASNSQGRQPQHFGDGTRLSIL.

This chain connects TRBV5-1 to TRBJ2-7; 10 nucleotides align to TRBD1. Germline V gives CDR1 SGHRS, CDR2 YFSETQ. The CDR3 runs 13 residues. Losses at the gene ends were 3 bases for V and 4 bases for J; bases not matched to a gene: 1. CDR3 in DNA: TGCGCCAGCAGCTGGGGACAGGGGTACGAGCAGTACTTC. Its protein product is CASSWGQGYEQYF.

The V and J genes are TRBV7-2 and TRBJ2-1, with unresolved D. The CDR3 consists of 13 residues. The V gene lost 1 base and the J gene lost 5 bases, with 6 bases spanning the gap. Germline CDR1 and CDR2: SGHTA and FQGNSA. This chain's CDR3 is CASSLDINNEQFF. Here the CDR3 DNA reads TGTGCCAGCAGCTTAGACATAAACAATGAGCAGTTCTTC.

The chain couples TRBV4-1 to TRBJ1-4, with D hard to call. Germline CDR1 is MGHRA and CDR2 is YSYEKL. The CDR3 is 12 residues long. V was shortened by 1 base and J by 8 bases, with 5 bases between the two germline ends. In nucleotides, the CDR3 is TGCGCCAGCAGCCAAGTATTCGAAAAACTGTTTTTT. Translation gives CASSQVFEKLFF.

V gene TRBV7-9 combines with J gene TRBJ2-2; D is unclear. This CDR3 is 13 amino acids long. Trimming removed 5 bases from V and 6 bases from J, with 10 bases in between. Germline CDR1 and CDR2: SEHNR and FQNEAQ (reference sequence). DNA of the CDR3: TGTGCCAGCAGCCAAGACGGGTCCGGGGAGCTGTTTTTT. Its protein is CASSQDGSGELFF. Variable domain in full (rest from reference TRBV7-9 and TRBJ2-2): DTGVSQNPRHKITKRGQNVTFRCDPISEHNRLYWYRQTLGQGPEFLTYFQNEAQLEKSRLLSDRFSAERPKGSFSTLEIQRTEQGDSAMYLCASSQDGSGELFFGEGSRLTVL.